The 32 T cell receptor beta chains below come from one sample, sequenced in a study of monozygotic twins with inflammatory bowel disease. TCRdb re-called the 5' RACE reads; one entry per CDR3 protein, DNA not given. This sample's table reports over 200,000 distinct CDR3 sequences. Specimen: blood. The receptors originated from a human donor with ulcerative colitis or Crohn's disease, or a healthy co-twin of an affected twin (not recorded which).

This rearrangement joins TRBV20-1 to TRBJ2-3; TCRdb picks TRBD1, but there is no DNA to check that call. The CDR3 length is 17 residues. Germline-derived CDR1 and CDR2 are DFQATT and SNEGSKA (reference sequence). The CDR3 loop is CSASFLLDREPTDTQYF.

V usage is TRBV5-1 and J usage is TRBJ2-2. Germline V gives CDR1 SGHRS, CDR2 YFSETQ. This CDR3 comprises 13 residues. The CDR3 region is CASSYSYTGELFF.

V and J are TRBV4-1 and TRBJ1-5. The CDR3 is 15 residues long. The germline gives CDR1 MGHRA, CDR2 YSYEKL. The CDR3 loop is CASSRYHRSNQPQHF.

The chain couples TRBV12-3 or TRBV12-4 to TRBJ1-1; without DNA, the TCRdb call of TRBD1 cannot be checked. CDR3 length: 17 amino acids. The CDR3 here is CASSSGGGGTPNTEAFF.

The rearrangement links TRBV2 to TRBJ1-5; TCRdb proposes TRBD1, but this gene call is untestable without DNA. The CDR3 contains 16 residues. Germline assignment: CDR1 SNHLY and CDR2 FYNNEI. CDR3 in amino acids: CASSDGTGISDQPQHF.

The chain has TRBV5-1 and TRBJ1-4; TCRdb reports TRBD1, a call that lacks DNA to check it against. CDR1 and CDR2 from the germline V gene are SGHRS and YFSETQ. The CDR3 totals 15 residues. CDR3 in amino acids: CASSLGQDGIEELFF.

This chain connects TRBV5-1 to TRBJ1-1. The CDR3 is made up of 13 amino acids. CDR1 is SGHRS, CDR2 YFSETQ, per germline. CDR3 sequence: CASSSGQNTEAFF.

V and J are TRBV24-1 and TRBJ2-3. The CDR3 is 15 residues long. Per germline, CDR1 KGHDR and CDR2 SFDVKD. CDR3 region: CATSGGRTITDTQYF.

The rearrangement uses TRBV3-1 and TRBJ1-1. The CDR3 loop spans 14 amino acids. Germline V CDR1 and CDR2: LGHDT, YNNKEL (reference sequence). CDR3 protein: CASSQVAGRSEAFF.

The rearrangement joins TRBV12-5 to TRBJ2-6; the D call of TRBD2 rests on TCRdb alone, since no DNA is present to check it. Looked up from germline, CDR1 is LGHNT and CDR2 is FRNRAP. This CDR3 spans 15 amino acids. CDR3: CASGLEARGANVLTF.

V usage is TRBV18 and J usage is TRBJ1-1. The CDR3 spans 15 residues. Germline CDR1 reads KGHSH; CDR2 reads LQKENI. CDR3 sequence: CASSPREGAGTEAFF.

This chain links TRBV11-2 with TRBJ2-7; TCRdb designates TRBD1, a call that cannot be tested without DNA. The CDR3 runs to 12 residues. CDR1 is SGHAT and CDR2 is FQNNGV in the germline V gene. This CDR3 is CASSWTPGQEYF.

The CDR3 loop reads CSARDLWTGEAYEQYF. The rearrangement uses TRBV20-1 and TRBJ2-7; TCRdb designates TRBD1, a call that cannot be tested without DNA. Looked up from germline, CDR1 is DFQATT and CDR2 is SNEGSKA (reference sequence). The CDR3 sequence is 16 residues long.

The rearrangement joins TRBV20-1 to TRBJ1-2; lacking DNA, the TRBD1 call made by TCRdb goes unchecked. This CDR3 is 11 amino acids long. Germline V gene sequence: CDR1 DFQATT, CDR2 SNEGSKA (reference sequence). CDR3 sequence reads: CSAVGRYGYTF.

The genes are TRBV9 and TRBJ2-1; TCRdb designates TRBD2, a call that cannot be tested without DNA. Germline V gene sequence: CDR1 SGDLS, CDR2 YYNGEE. The CDR3 extends over 14 amino acids. This CDR3 is CASSGASGYNEQFF.

V is TRBV23-1 and J is TRBJ2-7. TRBV23-1 is identified as an open reading frame with a role that is uncertain. The CDR3 totals 13 residues. CDR3 loop: CASSQSSRYEQYF.

The chain employs TRBV25-1 and TRBJ1-3; as DNA is missing, the TRBD1 call by TCRdb cannot be tested. The CDR3 covers 12 residues. Looked up from germline, CDR1 is MGHDK and CDR2 is SYGVNS. This CDR3 is CATTTNAGTAIF.

J is TRBJ2-7 and V is TRBV5-1; the TCRdb call, TRBD1, lacks DNA for checking. Per germline, CDR1 SGHRS and CDR2 YFSETQ. The CDR3 contains 13 residues. CDR3 residues: CASSLTGIYEQYF.

The chain combines TRBV11-2 with TRBJ2-2; the D gene TCRdb calls, TRBD2, cannot be checked with no DNA. In germline, CDR1 is SGHAT, CDR2 FQNNGV. This CDR3 region has 18 residues. The CDR3 here is CASSFGLAGGPSTGELFF.

The rearrangement uses TRBV7-9 and TRBJ1-2. The CDR3 has 16 residues. Germline CDR1 SEHNR, CDR2 FQNEAQ (reference sequence). The chain's CDR3 is CASSLSIEGPVYGYTF.

V gene TRBV6-6 combines with J gene TRBJ1-5; no DNA is available, so the TRBD1 call from TCRdb remains unchecked. The CDR3 runs 12 residues. CDR1 and CDR2 (germline): MNHNY, SVGAGI (reference sequence). This CDR3 reads CATGRMNQPQHF.

This chain joins TRBV7-9 and TRBJ2-1; TCRdb reports TRBD1, a call that lacks DNA to check it against. In germline, CDR1 is SEHNR, CDR2 FQNEAQ (reference sequence). The CDR3 length is 14 residues. The CDR3 is CASSRDRGRDEQFF.

The chain couples TRBV11-3 to TRBJ2-3; TCRdb lists TRBD1, though no DNA is available to test this call. Per germline, CDR1 SGHNT and CDR2 YENEEA. The CDR3 extends over 16 amino acids. The CDR3 reads CASSLSRTGITDTQYF.

This chain joins TRBV27 and TRBJ1-2. The CDR3 runs to 14 residues. In germline, CDR1 is MNHEY, CDR2 SMNVEV (reference sequence). The CDR3 protein is CASSRKGPYYGYTF.

This chain connects TRBV4-1 to TRBJ1-6; TCRdb names TRBD1, which stays unverified in the absence of DNA. The germline V gene encodes CDR1 MGHRA and CDR2 YSYEKL. The CDR3 length is 14 residues. CDR3 region: CASSPGRDNSPLHF.

The chain carries TRBV12-3 or TRBV12-4 and TRBJ1-1. CDR3 size: 18 residues. The CDR3 sequence: CASSSHPSAVDKWAEAFF.

The J gene is TRBJ2-3, the V gene TRBV20-1; TCRdb's D call of TRBD2 is untestable without DNA. CDR1 is DFQATT and CDR2 is SNEGSKA in the germline V gene (reference sequence). CDR3 length: 15 amino acids. The CDR3 is CSARDRRGGTDTQYF.

This sequence joins TRBV20-1 and TRBJ1-2. Per germline, CDR1 DFQATT and CDR2 SNEGSKA (reference sequence). This CDR3 spans 14 amino acids. CDR3: CSAVLGGTAYGYTF.

This rearrangement joins TRBV18 to TRBJ2-7. This CDR3 has 16 residues. From germline, CDR1 is KGHSH and CDR2 LQKENI. Here the CDR3 reads CASSPRGRSGTYEQYF.

This chain links TRBV28 with TRBJ1-1; the D call of TRBD1 rests on TCRdb alone, since no DNA is present to check it. Germline V gene sequence: CDR1 MDHEN, CDR2 SYDVKM. The CDR3 contains 12 residues. The chain's CDR3 is CASSQTDTEAFF.

The V call is TRBV12-3 or TRBV12-4, the J call TRBJ2-2; the TCRdb call, TRBD1, lacks DNA for checking. CDR3 length: 14 residues. The CDR3 spells CASKGQRYTGELFF.

The CDR3 sequence: CASRRDRRSTDTQYF. The rearrangement uses TRBV6-1 and TRBJ2-3; the TCRdb call, TRBD1, lacks DNA for checking. Looked up from germline, CDR1 is MNHNS and CDR2 is SASEGT. The CDR3 has 15 residues.